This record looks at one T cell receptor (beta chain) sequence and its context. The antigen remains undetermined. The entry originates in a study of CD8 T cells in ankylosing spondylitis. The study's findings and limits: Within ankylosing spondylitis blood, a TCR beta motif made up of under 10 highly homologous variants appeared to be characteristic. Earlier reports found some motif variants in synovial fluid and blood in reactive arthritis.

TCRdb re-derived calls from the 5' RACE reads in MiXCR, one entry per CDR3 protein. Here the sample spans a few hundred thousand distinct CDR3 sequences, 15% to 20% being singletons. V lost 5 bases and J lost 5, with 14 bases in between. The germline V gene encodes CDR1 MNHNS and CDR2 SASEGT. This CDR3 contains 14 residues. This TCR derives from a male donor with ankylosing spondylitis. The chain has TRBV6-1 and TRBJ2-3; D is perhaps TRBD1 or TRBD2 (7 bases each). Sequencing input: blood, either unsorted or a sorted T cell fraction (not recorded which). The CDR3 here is CASSTTGTKDTQYF. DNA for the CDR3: TGTGCCAGCAGTACGACAGGGACTAAAGATACGCAGTATTTT.